These T cell receptor beta chains were read from a single sample in a study of early T cells in non-severe SARS-CoV-2 infection. Each CDR3 protein gets one entry after TCRdb re-called the 5' RACE reads with MiXCR. The table includes about 26,000 distinct CDR3 sequences, approximately 5% detected once. The sequenced sample was whole blood. These receptor sequences come from an adult who was a healthcare worker with PCR-confirmed SARS-CoV-2 infection or an uninfected control (not recorded which). Each CDR3 is given without its conserved first and last residue. Each record gives: V gene, CDR3 protein.

V gene: TRBV7-9; CDR3 protein: ASSLAGAHEQY
V gene: TRBV30; CDR3 protein: AWGPGTSGDLDTQY
V gene: TRBV5-6; CDR3 protein: ASSYGQGARGANVLT
V gene: TRBV27; CDR3 protein: ASSFLPTHEQY
V gene: TRBV20-1; CDR3 protein: SAGGKGDQPQH
V gene: TRBV20-1; CDR3 protein: SAPKEDRTDFFSYNEQF
V gene: TRBV18; CDR3 protein: ASSPPGWLTSGANVLT
V gene: TRBV18; CDR3 protein: ASSARGWSTEAF
V gene: TRBV12-3/TRBV12-4; CDR3 protein: ASRPGQGIYGYT
V gene: TRBV7-2; CDR3 protein: ASSLQGLAASYNEQF
V gene: TRBV12-3/TRBV12-4; CDR3 protein: ASQASAAAYEQY
V gene: TRBV20-1; CDR3 protein: SARDWTGSYEQY
V gene: TRBV20-1; CDR3 protein: SARVGGRDSPLH
V gene: TRBV6-6; CDR3 protein: ASSVAIYNSPLH
V gene: TRBV6-2/TRBV6-3; CDR3 protein: ASSYSRTYNSPLH
V gene: TRBV7-9; CDR3 protein: ASSAGTGNSPLH
V gene: TRBV2; CDR3 protein: ASSLGQSTEAF
V gene: TRBV2; CDR3 protein: ASRAGTGPTDTQY
V gene: TRBV20-1; CDR3 protein: SATTGRHGYT
V gene: TRBV6-6; CDR3 protein: ASSYGDNQETQY
V gene: TRBV7-9; CDR3 protein: ASIQGNNEKLF
V gene: TRBV7-9; CDR3 protein: ASSSSPGTGGQETQY
V gene: TRBV6-1; CDR3 protein: ATLFRDLAKNIQY
V gene: TRBV5-6; CDR3 protein: ASSSTGTGDFSSSYEQY
V gene: TRBV20-1; CDR3 protein: SATWTGDRGNTIY
V gene: TRBV29-1; CDR3 protein: SVEEGARDEQF
V gene: TRBV10-3; CDR3 protein: AISDNPKGGEQF
V gene: TRBV3-1; CDR3 protein: ASSLLTGTYNEQF